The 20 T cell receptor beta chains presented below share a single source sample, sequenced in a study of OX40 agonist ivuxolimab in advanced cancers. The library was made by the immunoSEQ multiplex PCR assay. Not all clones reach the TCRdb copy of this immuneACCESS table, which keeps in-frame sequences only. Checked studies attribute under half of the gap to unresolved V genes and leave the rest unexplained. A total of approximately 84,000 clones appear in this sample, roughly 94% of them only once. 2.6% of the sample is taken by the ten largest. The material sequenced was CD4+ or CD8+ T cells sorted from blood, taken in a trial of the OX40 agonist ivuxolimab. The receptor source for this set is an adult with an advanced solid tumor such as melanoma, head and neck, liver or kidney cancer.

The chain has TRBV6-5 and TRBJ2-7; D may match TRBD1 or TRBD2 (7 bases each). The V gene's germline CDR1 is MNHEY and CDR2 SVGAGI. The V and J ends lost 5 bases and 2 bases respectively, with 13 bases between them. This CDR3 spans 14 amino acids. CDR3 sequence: CASSGEGAPYEQYF. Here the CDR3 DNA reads TGTGCCAGCAGTGGGGAGGGGGCTCCCTACGAGCAGTACTTC.

The CDR3 nucleotides read TGTGCCAGCAGTGGATGGGGCTACGAGCAGTACTTC. Translated: CASSGWGYEQYF. The J gene is TRBJ2-7, the V gene TRBV2; D is undetermined. Per the germline V gene, CDR1 is SNHLY and CDR2 is FYNNEI. The V end was cut by 4 bases, the J end by 3 bases, with 7 bases between. CDR3 length: 12 amino acids.

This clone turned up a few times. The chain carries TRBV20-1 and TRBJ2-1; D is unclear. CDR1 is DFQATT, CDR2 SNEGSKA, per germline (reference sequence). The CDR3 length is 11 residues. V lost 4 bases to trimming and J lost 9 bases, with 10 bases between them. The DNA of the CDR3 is TGCAGTGCTATTAGTGGCTTTGAGCAGTTCTTC. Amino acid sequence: CSAISGFEQFF.

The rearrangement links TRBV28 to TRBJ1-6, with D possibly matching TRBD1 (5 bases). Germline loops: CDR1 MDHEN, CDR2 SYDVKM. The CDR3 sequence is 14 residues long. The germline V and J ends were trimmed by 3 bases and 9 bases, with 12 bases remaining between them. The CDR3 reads CASSFGQGGSPLHF. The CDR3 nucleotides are TGTGCCAGCAGTTTTGGGCAGGGTGGTTCACCCCTCCACTTT.

This chain's CDR3 is CASSLSSGPQETQYF. The CDR3 DNA is TGTGCCAGCAGCTTGTCTAGCGGGCCTCAAGAGACCCAGTACTTC. The chain is built from TRBV5-8 and TRBJ2-5; 8 positions agree with TRBD2. The CDR3 runs 15 residues. The J segment lost 2 bases and the V segment lost 1 base, leaving 4 bases of the junction unmatched. The germline gives CDR1 SGHTS, CDR2 YDEGEE. Drawing the rest from reference TRBV5-8 and TRBJ2-5, the complete variable domain is EAGVTQSPTHLIKTRGQQATLRCSPISGHTSVYWYQQALGLGLQFLLWYDEGEERNRGNFPPRFSGRQFPNYSSELNVNALELEDSALYLCASSLSSGPQETQYFGPGTRLLVL.

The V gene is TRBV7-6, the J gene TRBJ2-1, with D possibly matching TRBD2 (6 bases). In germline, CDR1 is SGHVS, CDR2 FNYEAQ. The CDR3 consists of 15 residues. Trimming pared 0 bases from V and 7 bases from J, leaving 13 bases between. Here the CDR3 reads CASSLAGGAGNEQFF. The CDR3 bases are TGTGCCAGCAGCTTAGCGGGTGGGGCGGGGAATGAGCAGTTCTTC. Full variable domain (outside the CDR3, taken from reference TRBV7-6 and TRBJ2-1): GAGVSQSPRYKVTKRGQDVALRCDPISGHVSLYWYRQALGQGPEFLTYFNYEAQQDKSGLPNDRFSAERPEGSISTLTIQRTEQRDSAMYRCASSLAGGAGNEQFFGPGTRLTVL.

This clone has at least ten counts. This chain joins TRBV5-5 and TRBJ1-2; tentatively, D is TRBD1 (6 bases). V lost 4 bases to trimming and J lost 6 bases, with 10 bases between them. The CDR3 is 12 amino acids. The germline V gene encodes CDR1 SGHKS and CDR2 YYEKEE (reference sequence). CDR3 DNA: TGTGCCAGCAGCCTAGGGACACATGGCTACACCTTC. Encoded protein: CASSLGTHGYTF. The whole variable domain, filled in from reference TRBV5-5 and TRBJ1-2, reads DAGVTQSPTHLIKTRGQQVTLRCSPISGHKSVSWYQQVLGQGPQFIFQYYEKEERGRGNFPDRFSARQFPNYSSELNVNALLLGDSALYLCASSLGTHGYTFGSGTRLTVV.

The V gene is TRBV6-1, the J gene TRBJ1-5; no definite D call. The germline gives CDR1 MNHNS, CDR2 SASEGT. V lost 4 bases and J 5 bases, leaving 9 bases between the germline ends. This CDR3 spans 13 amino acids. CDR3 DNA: TGTGCCAGCAGTGCGGACGGCTATCAGCCCCAGCATTTT. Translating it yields CASSADGYQPQHF.

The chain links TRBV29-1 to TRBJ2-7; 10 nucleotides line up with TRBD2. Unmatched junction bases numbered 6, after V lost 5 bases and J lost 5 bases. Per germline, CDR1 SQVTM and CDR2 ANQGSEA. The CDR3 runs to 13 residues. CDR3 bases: TGCAGCGTTCCTAGCGGGAGAACCCACGAGCAGTACTTC. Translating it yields CSVPSGRTHEQYF.

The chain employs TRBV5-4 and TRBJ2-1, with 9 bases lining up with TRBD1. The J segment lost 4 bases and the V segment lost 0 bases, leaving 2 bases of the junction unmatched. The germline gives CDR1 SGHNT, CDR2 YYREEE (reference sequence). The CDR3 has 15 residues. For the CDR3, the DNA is TGTGCCAGCAGCTTGGAACAGGGGGCTTACAATGAGCAGTTCTTC. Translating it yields CASSLEQGAYNEQFF.

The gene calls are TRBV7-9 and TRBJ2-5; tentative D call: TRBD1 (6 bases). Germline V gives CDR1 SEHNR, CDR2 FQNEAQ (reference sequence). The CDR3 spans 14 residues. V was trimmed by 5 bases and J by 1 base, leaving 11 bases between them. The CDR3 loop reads CASSAWTAQETQYF. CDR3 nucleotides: TGTGCCAGCAGCGCGTGGACAGCCCAAGAGACCCAGTACTTC.

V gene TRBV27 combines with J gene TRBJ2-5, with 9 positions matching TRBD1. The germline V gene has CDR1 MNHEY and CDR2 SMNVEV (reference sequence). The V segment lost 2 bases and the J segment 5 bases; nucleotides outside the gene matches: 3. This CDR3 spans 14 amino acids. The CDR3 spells CASSLGTGLETQYF. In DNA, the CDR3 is TGTGCCAGCAGTTTAGGGACAGGGCTTGAGACCCAGTACTTC.

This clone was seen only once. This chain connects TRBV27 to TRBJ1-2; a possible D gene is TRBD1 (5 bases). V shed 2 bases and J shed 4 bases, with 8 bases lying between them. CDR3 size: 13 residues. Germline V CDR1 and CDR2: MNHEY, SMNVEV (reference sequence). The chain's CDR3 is CASSLLGAYGYTF. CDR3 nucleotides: TGTGCCAGCAGTTTACTTGGGGCCTATGGCTACACCTTC.

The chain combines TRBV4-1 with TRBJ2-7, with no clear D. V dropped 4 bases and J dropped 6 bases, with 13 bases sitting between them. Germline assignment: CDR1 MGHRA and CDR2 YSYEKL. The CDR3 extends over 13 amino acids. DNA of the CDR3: TGCGCCAGCAGCCCCCGAAGGGCTCTCGAGCAGTACTTC. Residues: CASSPRRALEQYF.

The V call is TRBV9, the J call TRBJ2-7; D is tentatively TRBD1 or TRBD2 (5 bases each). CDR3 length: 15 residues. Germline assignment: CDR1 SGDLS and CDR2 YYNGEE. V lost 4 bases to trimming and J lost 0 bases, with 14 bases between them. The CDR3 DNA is TGTGCCAGCAGCACAGAAGGGGAGAGCTCCTACGAGCAGTACTTC. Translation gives CASSTEGESSYEQYF.

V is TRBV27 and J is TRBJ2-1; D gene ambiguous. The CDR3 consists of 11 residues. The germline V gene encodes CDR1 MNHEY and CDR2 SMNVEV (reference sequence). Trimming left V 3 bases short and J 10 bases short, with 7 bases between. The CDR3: CASSFGREQFF. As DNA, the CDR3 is TGTGCCAGCAGTTTTGGGCGGGAGCAGTTCTTC.

CDR3 loop: CASSKPGGYTEAFF. CDR3 DNA: TGTGCCAGCAGTAAACCAGGGGGATACACTGAAGCTTTCTTT. The genes are TRBV25-1 and TRBJ1-1; 7 bases line up with TRBD1. In germline, CDR1 is MGHDK, CDR2 SYGVNS. V was clipped by 5 bases and J by 3 bases; unmatched bases: 6. The CDR3 is 14 amino acids.

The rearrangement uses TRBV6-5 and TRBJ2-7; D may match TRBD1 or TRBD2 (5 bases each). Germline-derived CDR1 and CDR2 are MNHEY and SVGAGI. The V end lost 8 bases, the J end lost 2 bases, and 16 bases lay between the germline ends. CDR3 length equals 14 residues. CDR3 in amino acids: CASGTGPVPYEQYF. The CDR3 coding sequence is TGTGCCAGCGGGACCGGGCCAGTACCCTACGAGCAGTACTTC.

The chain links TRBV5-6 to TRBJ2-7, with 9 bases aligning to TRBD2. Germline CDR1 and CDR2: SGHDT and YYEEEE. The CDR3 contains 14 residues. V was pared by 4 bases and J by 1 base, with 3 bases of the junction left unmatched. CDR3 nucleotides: TGTGCCAGCAGCGTGACTAGCGGTTCCTACGAGCAGTACTTC. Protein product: CASSVTSGSYEQYF.

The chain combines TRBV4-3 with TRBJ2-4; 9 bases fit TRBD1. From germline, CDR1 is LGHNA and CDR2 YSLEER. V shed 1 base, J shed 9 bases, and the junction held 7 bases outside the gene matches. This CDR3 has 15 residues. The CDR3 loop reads CASSQGDRGFAIQYF. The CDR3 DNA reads TGCGCCAGCAGCCAAGGTGACAGGGGGTTCGCCATTCAGTACTTC.